The clone carrying this TCR beta chain was counted between two and nine times. Library preparation (for TCRbeta) was performed with unique molecular identifiers. Using its own MiXCR run on the PCR reads, TCRdb lists one record per CDR3 protein. The repertoire holds about 240,000 distinct CDR3 sequences, with roughly 24% as singletons. This record belongs to a study of T-cell reconstitution after alpha-beta-depleted transplantation in children. The germline gives CDR1 WNHNN, CDR2 SYGVQD (reference sequence). The J segment lost 2 bases and the V segment lost 2 bases, leaving 6 bases of the junction unmatched. This CDR3 spans 15 amino acids.

V and J are TRBV10-1 and TRBJ2-7; 7 bases match TRBD1. Sequencing was performed on PBMCs, taken before TCRalphabeta/CD19-depleted stem cell transplant. This receptor was taken from a girl aged 2 to 10 with Fanconi anemia, due to receive a stem cell transplant. CDR3 sequence: CASSERRTGTYEQYF. For the CDR3, the DNA is TGCGCCAGCAGTGAGCGGCGGACAGGTACCTACGAGCAGTACTTC.